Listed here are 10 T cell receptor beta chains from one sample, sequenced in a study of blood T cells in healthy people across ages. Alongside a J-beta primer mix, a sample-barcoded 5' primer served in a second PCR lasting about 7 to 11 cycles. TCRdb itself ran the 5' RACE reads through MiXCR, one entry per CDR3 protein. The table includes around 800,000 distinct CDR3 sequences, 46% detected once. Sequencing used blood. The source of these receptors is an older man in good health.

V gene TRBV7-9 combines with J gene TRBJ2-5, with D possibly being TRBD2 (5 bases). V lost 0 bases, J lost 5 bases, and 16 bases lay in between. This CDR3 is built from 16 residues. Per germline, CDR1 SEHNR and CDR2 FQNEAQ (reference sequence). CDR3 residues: CASSLASGRVWETQYF. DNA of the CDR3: TGTGCCAGCAGCTTAGCCTCGGGAAGGGTTTGGGAGACCCAGTACTTC.

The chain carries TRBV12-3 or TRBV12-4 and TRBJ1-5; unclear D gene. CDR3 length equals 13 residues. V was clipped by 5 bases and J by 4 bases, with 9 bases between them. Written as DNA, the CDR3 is TGTGCCAGCAGTGCGGAGGGTAATCAGCCCCAGCATTTT. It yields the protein CASSAEGNQPQHF.

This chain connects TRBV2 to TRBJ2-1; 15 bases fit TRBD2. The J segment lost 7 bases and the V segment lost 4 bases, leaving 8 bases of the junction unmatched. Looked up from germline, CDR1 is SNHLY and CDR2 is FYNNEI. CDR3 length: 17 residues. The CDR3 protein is CASSALGTSGRWNEQFF. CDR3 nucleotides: TGTGCCAGCAGTGCCCTGGGGACTAGCGGGAGGTGGAATGAGCAGTTCTTC.

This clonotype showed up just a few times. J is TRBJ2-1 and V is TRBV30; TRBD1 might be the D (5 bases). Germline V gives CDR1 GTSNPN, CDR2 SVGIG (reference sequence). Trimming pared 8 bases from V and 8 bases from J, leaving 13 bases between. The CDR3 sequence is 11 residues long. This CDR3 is CAGATGHEQFF. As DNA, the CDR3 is TGTGCCGGGGCAACGGGTCATGAGCAGTTCTTC.

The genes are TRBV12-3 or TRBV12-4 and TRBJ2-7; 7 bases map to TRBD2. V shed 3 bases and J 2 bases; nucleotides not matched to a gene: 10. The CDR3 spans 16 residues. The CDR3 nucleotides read TGTGCCAGCAGTTTCCGAATTGGACTAGAAACCTACGAGCAGTACTTC. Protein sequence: CASSFRIGLETYEQYF.

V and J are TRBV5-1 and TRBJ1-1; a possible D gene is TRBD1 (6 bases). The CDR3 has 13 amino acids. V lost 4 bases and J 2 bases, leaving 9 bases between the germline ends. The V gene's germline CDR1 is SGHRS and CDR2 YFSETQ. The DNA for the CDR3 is TGCGCCAGCAGCGAGGGGACAAACACTGAAGCTTTCTTT. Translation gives CASSEGTNTEAFF.

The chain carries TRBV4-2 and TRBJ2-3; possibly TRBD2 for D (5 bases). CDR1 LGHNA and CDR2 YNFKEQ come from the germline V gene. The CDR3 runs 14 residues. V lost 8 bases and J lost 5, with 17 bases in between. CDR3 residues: CASSNRGLQDTQYF. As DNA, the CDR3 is TGTGCCAGCTCAAACCGAGGACTCCAAGATACGCAGTATTTT.

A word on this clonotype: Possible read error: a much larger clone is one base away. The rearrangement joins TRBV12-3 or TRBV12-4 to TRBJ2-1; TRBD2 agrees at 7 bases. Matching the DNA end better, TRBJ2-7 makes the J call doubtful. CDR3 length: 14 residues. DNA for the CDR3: TGTGCCAGCAAAGGGACTACCTGGAACAATGAGCAGTACTTC. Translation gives CASKGTTWNNEQYF.

This CDR3 is CASTHLAGPYNEQFF. DNA of the CDR3: TGTGCCAGCACCCACTTAGCGGGACCCTACAATGAGCAGTTCTTC. V is TRBV12-3 or TRBV12-4 and J is TRBJ2-1, with 8 bases identical to TRBD2. Germline trimming cut 7 bases from V and 2 bases from J; bases unmatched to any gene: 7. CDR3 size: 15 residues.

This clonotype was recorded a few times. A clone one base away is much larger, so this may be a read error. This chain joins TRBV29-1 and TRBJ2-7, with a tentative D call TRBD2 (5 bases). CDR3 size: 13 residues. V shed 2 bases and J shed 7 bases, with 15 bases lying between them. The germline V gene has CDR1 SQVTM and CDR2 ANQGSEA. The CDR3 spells CSVETDLRCEQYF. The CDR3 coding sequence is TGCAGCGTTGAAACGGACTTAAGATGTGAGCAGTACTTC.